This T cell receptor beta chain was captured by sequencing in a study of T-cell memory formation after mild COVID-19. In this sample, this clonotype turned up many times. Its antigen is not identified. 5'RACE, which relied on constant-segment primers, yielded TCR alpha and TCR beta cDNA libraries carrying sample barcodes and UMIs. MiXCR, run by TCRdb on the 5' RACE reads, gives a single entry per CDR3 protein. The sample carries hundreds of thousands of distinct CDR3 sequences, roughly 23% recorded once. V was clipped by 6 bases and J by 6 bases; unmatched bases: 7. The CDR3 sequence is 14 residues long. CDR1 SGHRS and CDR2 YFSETQ come from the germline V gene. The study, taken as a whole, reports: Clones that contracted from day 15 to 85 had balanced CD4/CD8; later expanders were CD4+ biased. Contracting CD4+ clones were located mainly in CM and EM, and CD8+ clones in EMRA. Cross-reactive memory seemingly joined, as some responding clones were found in pre-infection memory.

Sequenced input: PBMCs or a T cell subset sorted from them (not recorded which). The V call is TRBV5-1, the J call TRBJ2-2; 8 bases agree with TRBD2. This sequence was found in an adult woman who had mild COVID-19 (a few samples of this study predate the infection). Cell type and time point are not known. The CDR3 sequence is CASKMVAGPGELFF. The CDR3 coding sequence is TGCGCCAGCAAAATGGTAGCGGGACCCGGGGAGCTGTTTTTT.